Each of the 16 T cell receptor beta chains below was sequenced from the same sample in a study of blood T cell repertoires in COVID-19. Libraries were prepared by immunoSEQ multiplex PCR; TCRdb keeps only in-frame clonotypes and omits some of them. The profile covers over 80,000 clones, with 79% appearing a single time and approximately 18% taken by the ten largest. What was sequenced was peripheral blood. These receptors originate from an elderly woman with active or convalescent COVID-19.

V gene TRBV7-2 combines with J gene TRBJ2-7; 11 bases are a match to TRBD2. J was trimmed by 4 bases and V by 6 bases; bases with no gene match: 11. Germline CDR1 SGHTA, CDR2 FQGNSA. This CDR3 region has 16 residues. CDR3 DNA: TGTGCCAGCAGTTCGCCTCGTTCTAGCGGGAGGTACGAGCAGTACTTC. It encodes CASSSPRSSGRYEQYF.

The CDR3 nucleotides are TGTGCCAGCAGCTTACAGGGGGCGGATACAGATACGCAGTATTTT. It translates to CASSLQGADTDTQYF. The rearrangement uses TRBV7-7 and TRBJ2-3, with TRBD1 matching 8 bases. CDR3 length equals 15 residues. Germline V gene lookup returns CDR1 SSHAT and CDR2 FNYEAQ (reference sequence). After removal of 2 bases from V and 3 bases from J, the junction contained 4 bases not matched to a gene.

CDR3 sequence: CASSEGDSPGYTF. The CDR3 DNA is TGTGCCAGCAGTGAGGGGGACAGTCCGGGCTACACCTTC. The gene calls are TRBV2 and TRBJ1-2; 7 bases align to TRBD1. Per the germline V gene, CDR1 is SNHLY and CDR2 is FYNNEI. The CDR3 loop spans 13 amino acids. Unmatched junction bases numbered 6, after V lost 3 bases and J lost 8 bases.

The J gene is TRBJ1-1, the V gene TRBV6-5; 10 positions match TRBD1. Germline-derived CDR1 and CDR2 are MNHEY and SVGAGI. CDR3 length: 15 amino acids. V was pared by 5 bases and J by 5 bases, with 8 bases of the junction left unmatched. The CDR3 reads CASSPRTGGLTEAFF. The CDR3 DNA follows: TGTGCCAGCAGTCCCCGGACAGGGGGTCTAACTGAAGCTTTCTTT.

V and J are TRBV5-1 and TRBJ2-5; D might be TRBD2 (7 bases). Germline-derived CDR1 and CDR2 are SGHRS and YFSETQ. V lost 0 bases to trimming and J lost 2 bases, with 11 bases between them. The CDR3 loop spans 15 amino acids. CDR3 protein: CASSLVGGGQETQYF. As DNA, the CDR3 is TGCGCCAGCAGCTTGGTAGGGGGAGGGCAAGAGACCCAGTACTTC.

This rearrangement joins TRBV10-3 to TRBJ1-1, with D perhaps matching TRBD1 (5 bases). This CDR3 is built from 15 residues. V gave up 5 bases and J gave up 0 bases, with 13 bases separating them. Per the germline V gene, CDR1 is ENHRY and CDR2 is SYGVKD. The CDR3 DNA sequence: TGTGCCATCAGTCAGGGCCAGCTCATGAACACTGAAGCTTTCTTT. It yields the protein CAISQGQLMNTEAFF.

The CDR3 reads CASSSTTSSYNEQFF. The DNA for the CDR3 is TGCGCCAGCAGCTCCACAACCAGCTCCTACAATGAGCAGTTCTTC. The chain has TRBV5-1 and TRBJ2-1; D remains unclear. The V end lost 3 bases, the J end lost 0 bases, and 10 bases lay between the germline ends. The CDR3 sequence is 15 residues long. The V gene's germline CDR1 is SGHRS and CDR2 YFSETQ.

Here the CDR3 DNA reads TGTGCCAGCAGTTCCCAACTAGCTAGCGGGAGGGCCGAGCAGTACTTC. This gives the protein CASSSQLASGRAEQYF. The chain carries TRBV27 and TRBJ2-7, with 12 bases fitting TRBD2. CDR3 length: 16 residues. Trimming cost V 4 bases and J 6 bases; bases outside gene matches: 10. Germline V lookup: CDR1 MNHEY, CDR2 SMNVEV (reference sequence).

The V gene is TRBV19, the J gene TRBJ2-1; possibly TRBD2 for D (6 bases). CDR1 LNHDA and CDR2 SQIVND come from the germline V gene (reference sequence). The ends were cut back, 5 bases at V and 6 bases at J, with 14 bases in the middle. This CDR3 region has 14 residues. The CDR3 DNA is TGTGCCAGTAGTCCGGGAGCTAGTGTCAATGAGCAGTTCTTC. Its protein product is CASSPGASVNEQFF.

The chain joins TRBV18 to TRBJ2-1, with 12 bases aligning to TRBD1. The germline CDR1 and CDR2 sequences are KGHSH and LQKENI. With 2 bases clipped from V and 8 bases from J, the junction kept 7 bases outside the gene matches. The CDR3 extends over 16 amino acids. Here the CDR3 DNA reads TGTGCCAGCTCACCAGAGGGACAGGGGGCTAGCCATGAGCAGTTCTTC. It is translated as CASSPEGQGASHEQFF.

The chain carries TRBV27 and TRBJ1-2; perhaps TRBD1 as D (6 bases). Germline loops: CDR1 MNHEY, CDR2 SMNVEV (reference sequence). This CDR3 region has 14 residues. Trimming stripped 5 bases from V and 0 bases from J, with 10 bases between. The CDR3 bases are TGTGCCAGCAGTCCGGACAGTTCTAACTATGGCTACACCTTC. Protein: CASSPDSSNYGYTF.

This chain's CDR3 is CASSRRARTSGESSYEQYF. CDR3 nucleotide sequence: TGTGCCAGCAGCCGGAGGGCTCGGACTAGCGGGGAAAGCTCCTACGAGCAGTACTTC. V gene TRBV4-2 combines with J gene TRBJ2-7; 12 nucleotides match TRBD2. The V and J ends lost 4 bases and 0 bases, in that order; junction bases with no gene match: 13. The CDR3 runs 19 residues. Germline CDR1 reads LGHNA; CDR2 reads YNFKEQ.

The genes are TRBV2 and TRBJ2-7; 7 bases fit TRBD2. In germline, CDR1 is SNHLY, CDR2 FYNNEI. This CDR3 spans 14 amino acids. Trimming took 6 bases from V and 2 from J; bases not matched to a gene: 7. CDR3 loop: CASRVASGPYEQYF. The CDR3 DNA follows: TGTGCCAGCAGGGTGGCTAGCGGTCCCTACGAGCAGTACTTC.

V and J are TRBV11-1 and TRBJ2-2, with TRBD2 identical over 8 bases. CDR1 and CDR2 (germline): SGHAT, FQDESV (reference sequence). V lost 6 bases, J lost 2 bases, and 5 bases stayed unmatched. CDR3 length: 15 amino acids. CDR3 region: CASRPTSGNTGELFF. CDR3 DNA sequence: TGTGCCAGCAGACCAACTAGCGGTAACACCGGGGAGCTGTTTTTT. Combining the CDR3 with reference TRBV11-1 and TRBJ2-2 gives the whole variable domain EAEVAQSPRYKITEKSQAVAFWCDPISGHATLYWYRQILGQGPELLVQFQDESVVDDSQLPKDRFSAERLKGVDSTLKIQPAELGDSAMYLCASRPTSGNTGELFFGEGSRLTVL.

The rearrangement uses TRBV4-1 and TRBJ2-1; 9 nucleotides line up with TRBD2. The CDR3 totals 14 residues. The germline CDR1 and CDR2 sequences are MGHRA and YSYEKL. The V segment lost 1 base and the J segment 9 bases; nucleotides outside the gene matches: 4. The CDR3 DNA reads TGCGCCAGCAGCCAAGCCGGACTAGCGACTGAGCAGTTCTTC. This codes for CASSQAGLATEQFF.

The gene calls are TRBV6-5 and TRBJ1-1, with 8 bases lining up with TRBD1. J lost 3 bases, V lost 5 bases, and 2 bases had no gene match. CDR1 MNHEY and CDR2 SVGAGI come from the germline V gene. CDR3 size: 13 residues. The CDR3 nucleotides read TGTGCCAGCAGTAAACAGGGGGACACTGAAGCTTTCTTT. It specifies CASSKQGDTEAFF.